Listed below are T cell receptor beta chains from one sample, sequenced in a study of shared clonotypes between healthy human individuals. Only in-frame clones appear in the TCRdb table, and some are missing; sequencing was by immunoSEQ multiplex PCR. This table holds some 2,100,000 clones, under 95% found once. Material for sequencing was naive CD8+ T cells from PBMCs. These receptors originate from a man younger than 35 in good health. Some clones in this sample may be carry-over from other donors' samples. Each CDR3 is given with its conserved first and last residue. A D gene is named only where the DNA matches it firmly. Expanded clones are given a class, and other clones once, few, many or no size at all.

>.|TRBJ1-2|TRBV28|once
TGTGCCAGCAGTTTTGTTCGGCGGGGGATTGGCTACACCTTC
CASSFVRRGIGYTF
>TRBD1|TRBJ2-3|TRBV5-1|.
TGCGCCAGCAGCCACGGGACAGGTTGGCCAGATACGCAGTATTTT
CASSHGTGWPDTQYF
>TRBD1|TRBJ2-7|TRBV6-1|.
TGTGCCAGCAGTAGCCGGGACAGGATTTACGAGCAGTACTTC
CASSSRDRIYEQYF
>.|TRBJ2-1|TRBV27|once
TGTGCCAGCAGTCCCCCCGGGACATCCTACAATGAGCAGTTCTTC
CASSPPGTSYNEQFF
>.|TRBJ2-7|TRBV4-3|.
TGCGCCAGCAGCCAGTTTAAGTCAGCCGGCTACGAGCAGTACTTC
CASSQFKSAGYEQYF
>TRBD2|TRBJ2-7|TRBV10-1|.
TGCGCCAGCAGTAGCGGGATTTTTAACGAGCAGTACTTC
CASSSGIFNEQYF
>.|TRBJ1-2|TRBV27|.
TGTGCCAGCAGTTTCAAGGGTTGGGGAGGCTACACCTTC
CASSFKGWGGYTF
>.|TRBJ1-1|TRBV6-5|.
TGTGCCAGCAGACACCTGCCCAACACTGAAGCTTTCTTT
CASRHLPNTEAFF
>.|TRBJ1-5|TRBV10-3|.
TGTGCCATCAGTGAGGCACAGGGACCCGTAAATCAGCCCCAGCATTTT
CAISEAQGPVNQPQHF
>TRBD1|TRBJ1-1|TRBV27|.
TGTGCCAGTAAACAGGGGTCCTATTTTATGAACACTGAAGCTTTCTTT
CASKQGSYFMNTEAFF
>TRBD2|TRBJ2-7|TRBV2|.
TGTGCCAGCAGTTCCCCCAGCGGGAGTCACGCTCTCGAGCAGTACTTC
CASSSPSGSHALEQYF
>.|TRBJ2-7|TRBV11-2|.
TGTGCCAGCAGCTTAGCCGGGGCGGGGTACGAGCAGTACTTC
CASSLAGAGYEQYF
>.|TRBJ2-7|TRBV27|.
TGTGCCAGCAGTCTCTTACCGGGACTTAAGGCGGACCCTAGAGAGCAGTACTTC
CASSLLPGLKADPREQYF
>.|TRBJ2-1|TRBV5-6|once
TGTGCCAGCAGCGGCTCCGGGCATTCCCCTGAGCAGTTCTTC
CASSGSGHSPEQFF
>TRBD2|TRBJ2-1|TRBV27|.
TGTGCCAGCAGTTTGAGAGCGGGAGGTTCCAATGAGCAGTTCTTC
CASSLRAGGSNEQFF
>.|TRBJ2-5|TRBV15|.
TGTGCCACCAGCACCAAGACAGGAAAAGAGACCCAGTACTTC
CATSTKTGKETQYF
>.|TRBJ2-6|TRBV7-8|.
TGTGCCAGCAGCTTCCGGGACTCCGCGGCCAACGTCCTGACTTTC
CASSFRDSAANVLTF
>.|TRBJ2-3|TRBV19|.
TGTGCCAGTAGTATTGGGGGGAAGTATACGCAGTATTTT
CASSIGGKYTQYF
>TRBD1|TRBJ1-2|TRBV19|.
TGTGCCAGTTTCTACCCCGGGACAGGGGGCTCTGGCTACACCTTC
CASFYPGTGGSGYTF
>TRBD2|TRBJ2-7|TRBV27|.
TGTGCCAGCAGCGAGCGACCCCCCGCGGGAGAAGGGATGAACGAGCAGTACTTC
CASSERPPAGEGMNEQYF
>TRBD2|TRBJ2-5|TRBV7-9|.
TGTGCCAGCAGCTTGGACTGGGCTAGCGGGATCCAAGAGACCCAGTACTTC
CASSLDWASGIQETQYF
>.|TRBJ2-2|TRBV27|.
TGTGCCAGCAGGCATCTCGCCGGGGAGCTGTTTTTT
CASRHLAGELFF
>TRBD2|TRBJ2-2|TRBV28|.
TGTGCCAGCAGTCCCTTAGCGGGAGAGGGATCCGGGGAGCTGTTTTTT
CASSPLAGEGSGELFF
>TRBD1|TRBJ2-5|TRBV27|once
TGTGCCAGCACCAGACAGGGACAAGAGACCCAGTACTTC
CASTRQGQETQYF
>TRBD1|TRBJ1-2|TRBV29-1|.
TGCAGCGTTGAACCACGGACGACAGGGGTGCATGGCTACACCTTC
CSVEPRTTGVHGYTF
>TRBD1|TRBJ2-5|TRBV29-1|.
TGCAGCGGGGACAGTGACCAAGAGACCCAGTACTTC
CSGDSDQETQYF
>TRBD1|TRBJ1-5|TRBV5-5|.
TGTGCCAGCAGCTTGTGGGACAGGGATAGCAATCAGCCCCAGCATTTT
CASSLWDRDSNQPQHF
>.|TRBJ1-2|TRBV5-6|once
TGTGCCAGCAGCTTGGCGGACAGAAGGGAGGGCTACACCTTC
CASSLADRREGYTF
>.|TRBJ2-3|TRBV9|.
TGTGCCAGCAGCGTAGAAGGTGGGGCAGATACGCAGTATTTT
CASSVEGGADTQYF
>.|TRBJ2-5|TRBV5-5|.
TGTGCCAGCAGCCAGACCTGGAGGGCTCTGTACCAAGAGACCCAGTACTTC
CASSQTWRALYQETQYF
>.|TRBJ2-3|TRBV7-9|.
TGTGCCAGCAGCTTAGTAGGCGGCGACACAGATACGCAGTATTTT
CASSLVGGDTDTQYF
>.|TRBJ1-1|TRBV7-9|.
TGTGCCAGCAGCTTATTTCTAGGGTTGAACACTGAAGCTTTCTTT
CASSLFLGLNTEAFF
>TRBD1|TRBJ2-7|TRBV7-3|.
TGTGCCAGCAGCCCAACCCCGACAGGGCCCTACGAGCAGTACTTC
CASSPTPTGPYEQYF
>TRBD2|TRBJ2-7|TRBV10-3|.
TGTGCCATCAGTGAACCAACTAGCGGGAGCGCCTACGAGCAGTACTTC
CAISEPTSGSAYEQYF